This T cell receptor beta chain was recovered during a study of cytomegalovirus exposure and HLA in healthy donors. Study conclusions and caveats: Donor immune exposure was known only as CMV serostatus. Later analysis demonstrated an association between a missense DCLRE1C variant and TCR beta V- and J-gene trimming. The authors judged a highly shared variant cluster likely a sequencing artifact.

Remarks on this clone: Its matching antigen is unknown.

With 60 Vbeta and 13 Jbeta primers, the PCR was carried out. Original processing notes: In a later analysis, the count reached roughly 80 million unique TCR beta chains, with about 10 million shared. Here immunoSEQ multiplex PCR was the method, and the copy in TCRdb shows in-frame clones only, minus some. The V and J calls and clone size are taken from that table; D and trimming were inferred from the DNA. In the table there are about 150,000 clones, 61% of which are singletons. This sequence was found in a male donor in good health and CMV-seronegative. The sample was PBMCs.

CDR3 loop: CASSLGPANTGELFF. The CDR3 region has the DNA TGTGCCAGCAGCTTAGGGCCAGCGAACACCGGGGAGCTGTTTTTT. The gene calls are TRBV7-8 and TRBJ2-2; D remains ambiguous. Germline lookup yields CDR1 SGHVS and CDR2 FQNEAQ. Trimming removed 1 base at V and 0 bases at J, with 6 bases between. The length of the CDR3 is 15 residues.